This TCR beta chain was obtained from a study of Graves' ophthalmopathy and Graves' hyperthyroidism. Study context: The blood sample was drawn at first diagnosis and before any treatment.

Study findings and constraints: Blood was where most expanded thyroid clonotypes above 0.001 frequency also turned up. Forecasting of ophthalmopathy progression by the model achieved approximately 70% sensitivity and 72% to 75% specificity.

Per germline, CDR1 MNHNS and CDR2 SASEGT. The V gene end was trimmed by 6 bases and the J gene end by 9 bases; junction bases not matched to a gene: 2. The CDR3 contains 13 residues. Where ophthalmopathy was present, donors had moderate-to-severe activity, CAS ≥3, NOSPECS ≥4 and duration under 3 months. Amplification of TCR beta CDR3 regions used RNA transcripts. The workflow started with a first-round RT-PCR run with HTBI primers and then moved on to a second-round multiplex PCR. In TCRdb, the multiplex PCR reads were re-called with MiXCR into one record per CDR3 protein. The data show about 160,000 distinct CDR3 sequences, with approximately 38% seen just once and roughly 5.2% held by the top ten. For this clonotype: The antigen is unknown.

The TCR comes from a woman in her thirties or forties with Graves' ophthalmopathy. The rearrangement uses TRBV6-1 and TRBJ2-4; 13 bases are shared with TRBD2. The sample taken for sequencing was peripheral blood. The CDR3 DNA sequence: TGTGCCAGCAGGAGACTAGCGGGAGGCATTCAGTACTTC. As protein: CASRRLAGGIQYF.